These T cell receptor beta chains were read from a single sample in a study of T cell responses to AZD1222 COVID-19 vaccine. Assay used: immunoSEQ multiplex PCR; TCRdb lists only in-frame clones, some missing. The sample shows 140,000 or so clones, roughly 84% of them seen only once. This specimen consisted of peripheral blood, obtained 28 days after the second AZD1222 dose. The origin of the receptors is an adult who received the AZD1222 COVID-19 vaccine. The CDR3 runs from the conserved cysteine through the conserved F or W.

V gene	J gene	CDR3 protein
TRBV7-6	TRBJ2-3	CASSLEGSWTSGSKNTQYF
TRBV9	TRBJ1-6	CASSVEIQGISPLHF
TRBV18	TRBJ2-5	CASSPPQAETQYF
TRBV6-1	TRBJ1-2	CASRSRGEGYGYTF
TRBV5-4	TRBJ2-7	CASSFLQVNAYEQYF
TRBV28	TRBJ1-2	CASSFTGVGYGYTF
TRBV12-3/TRBV12-4	TRBJ1-1	CASSLGRGQFAFF
TRBV7-6	TRBJ2-5	CASSRWQETQYF
TRBV6-5	TRBJ2-7	CASSRDPTSYEQYF
TRBV5-5	TRBJ1-2	CASSLLWGQGYGYTF